This T cell receptor beta chain was sequenced during a study of T cell clusters in autoimmune cytopenias. Study information: The median distinct TRB clonotype count was around 2,400 per sample, from a median around 49,000 reads. Whole-study results and caveats: TRB repertoire shifts in secondary cytopenia and chronic lymphocytic leukemia mostly reflected lymphoma, not autoimmunity. Physiological T cell clusters of healthy donors were apparently absent in primary autoimmune cytopenia patients.

Some 40,000 genome equivalents of blood DNA were amplified for TRB. TRB rearrangements were amplified by touch-down multiplex PCR with mixed TRB-A/B primers. TCRdb re-called the multiplex PCR reads and catalogs CDR3 proteins one per entry, DNA excluded. This repertoire includes 12,000 or so distinct CDR3 sequences. With regard to this clonotype: Its target is not known.

The CDR3 runs 16 residues. The V gene's germline CDR1 is LNHDA and CDR2 SQIVND (reference sequence). The receptor comes from a human donor with an autoimmune cytopenia or autoimmune hepatitis (not recorded which). The rearrangement uses TRBV19 and TRBJ2-5; the TCRdb D gene call, TRBD2, has no DNA to confirm it. Sequenced material: peripheral blood. The CDR3 loop reads CASSSRLAGGQETQYF.